This T cell receptor (beta chain) was sequenced in a study of memory CD4+ T cells and cytomegalovirus serostatus. Some clones are missing from TCRdb's copy, which holds only in-frame ones; the method was immunoSEQ multiplex PCR. The sample has fewer than 50,000 clones, roughly four fifths seen once. Germline values: CDR1 SEHNR, CDR2 FQNEAQ (reference sequence). This CDR3 has 13 amino acids. The V gene lost 2 bases and the J gene lost 1 base, with 5 bases spanning the gap. The sort gate was single viable CD3+CD4+CD8-CD45RO+ cells for memory CD4+ T cells. Sequencing was performed on memory CD4+ T cells from blood. The chain couples TRBV7-9 to TRBJ1-1; D is unclear. The TCR comes from an adult in good health and CMV-seronegative. The CDR3 bases are TGTGCCAGCAGCTTAAGATCGAACACTGAAGCTTTCTTT. Translating gives CASSLRSNTEAFF.